The TCR beta chain under discussion was sequenced for a study of blood T cell repertoires in COVID-19. Study background: Acute-phase and convalescent COVID-19 samples originated in the United States, Italy and Spain. The cDNA or gDNA used as material had been derived from T cells, B-cell-depleted T cells, or PBMCs.

V gave up 6 bases and J gave up 7 bases, with 17 bases separating them. This CDR3 comprises 14 residues. Per germline, CDR1 SGDLS and CDR2 YYNGEE. During active infection, Seattle patients enrolled and were then monitored through disease. Per the original data handling: Reference gene primer amplification yielded estimated nucleated cell counts. Measured with immunoSEQ multiplex PCR; TCRdb has only the in-frame clones, and not every one. The V and J calls and clone size come from that table; D and trimming were worked out from the DNA. The repertoire includes around 270,000 clones, about 88% of them detected once, and more than 4.5% sits in the top ten.

V and J are TRBV9 and TRBJ2-4; D is possibly TRBD2 (5 bases). Sequencing input: peripheral blood. This clonotype originated in a woman aged 60 to 75 with COVID-19, enrolled during active disease. CDR3: CASNLDPTGNIQYF. In nucleotides, the CDR3 is TGTGCCAGCAACCTAGACCCGACGGGGAACATTCAGTACTTC.